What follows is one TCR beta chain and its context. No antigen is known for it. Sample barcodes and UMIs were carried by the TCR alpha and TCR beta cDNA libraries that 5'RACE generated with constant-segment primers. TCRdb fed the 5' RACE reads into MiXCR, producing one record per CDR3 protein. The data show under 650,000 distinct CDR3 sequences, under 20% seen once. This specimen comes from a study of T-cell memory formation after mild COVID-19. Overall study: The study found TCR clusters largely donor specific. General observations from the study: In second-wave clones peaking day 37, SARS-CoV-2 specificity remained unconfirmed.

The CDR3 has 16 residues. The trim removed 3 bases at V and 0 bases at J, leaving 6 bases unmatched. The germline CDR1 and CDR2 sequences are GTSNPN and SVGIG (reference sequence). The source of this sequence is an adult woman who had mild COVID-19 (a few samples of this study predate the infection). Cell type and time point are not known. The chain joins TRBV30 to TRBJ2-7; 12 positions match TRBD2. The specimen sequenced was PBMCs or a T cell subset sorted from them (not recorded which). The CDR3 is CAWRTSGSPSSYEQYF. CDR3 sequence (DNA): TGTGCCTGGAGGACTAGCGGGAGCCCGAGCTCCTACGAGCAGTACTTC.